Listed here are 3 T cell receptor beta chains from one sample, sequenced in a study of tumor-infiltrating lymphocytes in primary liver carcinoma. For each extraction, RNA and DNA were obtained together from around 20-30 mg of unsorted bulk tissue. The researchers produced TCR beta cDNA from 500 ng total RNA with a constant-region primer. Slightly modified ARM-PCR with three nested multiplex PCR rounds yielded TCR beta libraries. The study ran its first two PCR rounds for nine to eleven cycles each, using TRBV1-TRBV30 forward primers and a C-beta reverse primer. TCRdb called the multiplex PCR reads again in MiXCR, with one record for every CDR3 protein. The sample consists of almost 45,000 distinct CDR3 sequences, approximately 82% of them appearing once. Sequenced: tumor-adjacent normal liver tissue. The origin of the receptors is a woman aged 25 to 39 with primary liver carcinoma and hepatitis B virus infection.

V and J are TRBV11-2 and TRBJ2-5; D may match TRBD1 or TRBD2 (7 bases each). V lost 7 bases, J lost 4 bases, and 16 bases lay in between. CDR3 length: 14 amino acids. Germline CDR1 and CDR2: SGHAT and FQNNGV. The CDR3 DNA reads TGTGCCAGCACTCAGGGGGGGGGGCGAGAGACCCAGTACTTC. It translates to CASTQGGGRETQYF.

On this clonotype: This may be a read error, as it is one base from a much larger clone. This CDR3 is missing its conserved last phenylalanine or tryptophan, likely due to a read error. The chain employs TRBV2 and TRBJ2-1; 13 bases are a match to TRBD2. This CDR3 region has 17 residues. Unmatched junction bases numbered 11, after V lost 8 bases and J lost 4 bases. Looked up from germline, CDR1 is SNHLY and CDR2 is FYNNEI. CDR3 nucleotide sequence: TGTGCCAGCTCCCGGGGGAGGACTAGCGGGAGTTACAATGAGCAGTTCCTC. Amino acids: CASSRGRTSGSYNEQFL.

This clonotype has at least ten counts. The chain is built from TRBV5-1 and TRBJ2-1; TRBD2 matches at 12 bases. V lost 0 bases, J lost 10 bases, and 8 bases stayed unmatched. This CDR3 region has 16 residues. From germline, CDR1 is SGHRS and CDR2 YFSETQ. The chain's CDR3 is CASSLVLAGGPREQFF. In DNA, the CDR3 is TGCGCCAGCAGCTTGGTTCTAGCGGGAGGGCCCAGGGAGCAGTTCTTC.